The 6 T cell receptor beta chains in this list originate from one sample, sequenced in a study of early T cells in non-severe SARS-CoV-2 infection. TCRdb passed the 5' RACE reads through MiXCR, listing each CDR3 protein once. The sample holds approximately 31,000 distinct CDR3 sequences, around 7% seen once. The source material was whole blood. Every receptor here comes from an adult who was a healthcare worker with PCR-confirmed SARS-CoV-2 infection or an uninfected control (not recorded which).

In its sample, this clonotype was seen a few times. This chain joins TRBV3-1 and TRBJ2-3; no definite D call. The CDR3 loop spans 15 amino acids. The germline V gene has CDR1 LGHDT and CDR2 YNNKEL (reference sequence). V was cut by 4 bases and J by 4 bases, with 15 bases left in between. In DNA form, the CDR3 reads TGTGCCAGCAGCCCATTCCTCTCCTCCTCAGATACGCAGTATTTT. It is translated as CASSPFLSSSDTQYF.

This clonotype has ten or more counts. The gene calls are TRBV28 and TRBJ1-6, with a tentative D call TRBD1 (6 bases). The CDR3 runs 15 residues. The germline gives CDR1 MDHEN, CDR2 SYDVKM. Trimming removed 5 bases at V and 7 bases at J, with 15 bases between. The CDR3 reads CASSRNTGWNSPLHF. The CDR3 DNA sequence: TGTGCCAGCAGTCGGAATACAGGGTGGAATTCACCCCTCCACTTT.

This clonotype was counted at least ten times. V is TRBV20-1 and J is TRBJ2-7, with TRBD2 identical over 11 bases. J was trimmed by 3 bases and V by 1 base; bases with no gene match: 5. This CDR3 contains 15 residues. Germline-derived CDR1 and CDR2 are DFQATT and SNEGSKA (reference sequence). DNA for the CDR3: TGCAGTGCTAGAGCCCCTAGCGGGAGGAACTACGAGCAGTACTTC. It yields the protein CSARAPSGRNYEQYF.

This clonotype was detected many times. This chain joins TRBV6-2 or TRBV6-3 and TRBJ2-7; 12 nucleotides agree with TRBD1. Germline values: CDR1 MNHEY, CDR2 SVGEGT. The CDR3 is 15 residues long. Trimming took 4 bases from V and 4 from J; bases not matched to a gene: 5. CDR3 region: CASSSGTGGFYEQYF. CDR3 DNA: TGTGCCAGCAGTTCCGGGACAGGGGGCTTTTACGAGCAGTACTTC.

This clonotype appeared a few times. The rearrangement uses TRBV5-6 and TRBJ2-7, with D perhaps matching TRBD1 (5 bases). Trimming stripped 7 bases from V and 6 bases from J, with 20 bases between. Germline V gives CDR1 SGHDT, CDR2 YYEEEE. The CDR3 spans 14 residues. Here the CDR3 DNA reads TGTGCCAGCGGCAGGGTCTCCAGGATGGGCGAGCAGTACTTC. Its protein is CASGRVSRMGEQYF.

This clonotype was counted between two and nine times. This rearrangement joins TRBV6-2 or TRBV6-3 to TRBJ2-5; D uncertain. V lost 2 bases and J lost 2, with 12 bases in between. Germline V CDR1 and CDR2: MNHEY, SVGEGT. There are 15 residues in the CDR3. CDR3 bases: TGTGCCAGCAGTTACGACGACAATAATCAAGAGACCCAGTACTTC. Its protein is CASSYDDNNQETQYF.